These T cell receptor beta chains were read from a single sample in a study of cytomegalovirus exposure and HLA in healthy donors. Data came from immunoSEQ multiplex PCR; TCRdb stores just in-frame clones and leaves some out. Of roughly 52,000 clones in the sample, roughly 53% are singletons; the top ten hold 12%. Sample: PBMCs. The receptors originated from a human donor in good health. Both conserved end residues are part of each CDR3. The D gene is left open where the match is weak. Only some rows state a clone size, as once, few, many or a class for expanded clones.

D gene: NA; clone size: NA; J gene: TRBJ1-4; V gene: TRBV5-1; CDR3 DNA: TGCGCCAGCAGCTCCCCCGGGACCCAGGGGGAAAAACTGTTTTTT; CDR3 protein: CASSSPGTQGEKLFF
D gene: TRBD1; clone size: few; J gene: TRBJ2-7; V gene: TRBV2; CDR3 DNA: TGTGCCAGCAGTTACCTACAGGGGGCTAAGGCCTACGAGCAGTACTTC; CDR3 protein: CASSYLQGAKAYEQYF
D gene: NA; clone size: NA; J gene: TRBJ1-1; V gene: TRBV2; CDR3 DNA: TGTGCCAGCAGTGCTGGCAGGGGAATGGGGACTGAAGCTTTCTTT; CDR3 protein: CASSAGRGMGTEAFF
D gene: NA; clone size: NA; J gene: TRBJ2-7; V gene: TRBV6-5; CDR3 DNA: TGTGCCAGCACCCCCGCCGAAGGGGCTCCCTACGAGCAGTACTTC; CDR3 protein: CASTPAEGAPYEQYF
D gene: NA; clone size: NA; J gene: TRBJ1-4; V gene: TRBV18; CDR3 DNA: TGTGCCAGCTCACCGCAGGGGTTGAGGGAAAAACTGTTTTTT; CDR3 protein: CASSPQGLREKLFF
D gene: NA; clone size: NA; J gene: TRBJ2-1; V gene: TRBV5-4; CDR3 DNA: TGTGCCGGGCGGGACTCCCCAGGCAATGAGCAGTTCTTC; CDR3 protein: CAGRDSPGNEQFF
D gene: TRBD1; clone size: NA; J gene: TRBJ1-2; V gene: TRBV11-2; CDR3 DNA: TGTGCCAGCAGCGCTGCCGGGACAGGGAGTAACTATGGCTACACCTTC; CDR3 protein: CASSAAGTGSNYGYTF
D gene: TRBD2; clone size: NA; J gene: TRBJ2-3; V gene: TRBV6-1; CDR3 DNA: TGTGCCAGCAAGCGGGGAGCGGGCACAGATACGCAGTATTTT; CDR3 protein: CASKRGAGTDTQYF
D gene: TRBD1; clone size: few; J gene: TRBJ2-7; V gene: TRBV9; CDR3 DNA: TGTGCCAGCAGCCTGAGACAGGGTTTGTACGAGCAGTACTTC; CDR3 protein: CASSLRQGLYEQYF
D gene: NA; clone size: once; J gene: TRBJ1-2; V gene: TRBV6-6; CDR3 DNA: TGTGCCAGCAGTCGCAGGGAAGGTGGCTACCCCTTC; CDR3 protein: CASSRREGGYPF
D gene: NA; clone size: NA; J gene: TRBJ1-2; V gene: TRBV10-3; CDR3 DNA: TGTGCCATCACGGCAGGGAGGGACGGCTACACCTTC; CDR3 protein: CAITAGRDGYTF
D gene: NA; clone size: few; J gene: TRBJ2-3; V gene: TRBV19; CDR3 DNA: TGTGCCAGTAGGGCCAGAGAGGAGTCGGATACGCAGTATTTT; CDR3 protein: CASRAREESDTQYF
D gene: NA; clone size: NA; J gene: TRBJ2-7; V gene: TRBV6-5; CDR3 DNA: TGTGCCAGCACCCGATCAGCCCGGTGGCGGGGCGAGCAGTACTTC; CDR3 protein: CASTRSARWRGEQYF
D gene: TRBD1; clone size: NA; J gene: TRBJ2-5; V gene: TRBV5-4; CDR3 DNA: TGTGCCAGCAGCTTACCGGGACAGTACCAAGAGACCCAGTACTTC; CDR3 protein: CASSLPGQYQETQYF
D gene: TRBD1; clone size: NA; J gene: TRBJ2-1; V gene: TRBV19; CDR3 DNA: TGTGCCAGTACCTCGGGACAGGGGTCCTACAATGAGCAGTTCTTC; CDR3 protein: CASTSGQGSYNEQFF
D gene: NA; clone size: NA; J gene: TRBJ2-7; V gene: TRBV7-8; CDR3 DNA: TGTGCCAGCAGCAATGGCCCCGAAGTCTCCTACGAGCAGTACTTC; CDR3 protein: CASSNGPEVSYEQYF
D gene: NA; clone size: NA; J gene: TRBJ1-1; V gene: TRBV6-5; CDR3 DNA: TGTGCCGACTCACCTATGAACACTGAAGCTTTCTTT; CDR3 protein: CADSPMNTEAFF
D gene: NA; clone size: few; J gene: TRBJ1-2; V gene: TRBV18; CDR3 DNA: TGTGCCAGCTCACCATCAGGGCCCGGCTACACCTTC; CDR3 protein: CASSPSGPGYTF
D gene: NA; clone size: few; J gene: TRBJ2-3; V gene: TRBV5-1; CDR3 DNA: TGCGCCAGCAGCTTGGTCGGCGGGACCACAGATACGCAGTATTTT; CDR3 protein: CASSLVGGTTDTQYF
D gene: NA; clone size: NA; J gene: TRBJ1-5; V gene: TRBV7-2; CDR3 DNA: TGTGCCAGCAGCTTAGCTACAGGAATCAATCAGCCCCAGCATTTT; CDR3 protein: CASSLATGINQPQHF
D gene: TRBD1; clone size: once; J gene: TRBJ1-2; V gene: TRBV5-1; CDR3 DNA: TGCGCCAGCAGCACCGGGACAGCGGACGGCTACACCTTC; CDR3 protein: CASSTGTADGYTF
D gene: TRBD2; clone size: NA; J gene: TRBJ2-1; V gene: TRBV5-1; CDR3 DNA: TGCGCCAGCAGCTTCTCCGGACTAGCGGGGGGCCGGAATGAGCAGTTCTTC; CDR3 protein: CASSFSGLAGGRNEQFF
D gene: NA; clone size: NA; J gene: TRBJ2-7; V gene: TRBV9; CDR3 DNA: TGTGCCAGCAGCGTAGGTAGCGGAGAAATAGACGAGCAGTACTTC; CDR3 protein: CASSVGSGEIDEQYF
D gene: NA; clone size: once; J gene: TRBJ1-3; V gene: TRBV5-8; CDR3 DNA: TGTGCCAGCAGCAAGGGGCAGGCCCTGGACACCATATATTTT; CDR3 protein: CASSKGQALDTIYF
D gene: NA; clone size: few; J gene: TRBJ2-7; V gene: TRBV5-1; CDR3 DNA: TGCGCCAGCAGCCCCTCGGCGGGGTCAACCTACGAGCAGTACTTC; CDR3 protein: CASSPSAGSTYEQYF
D gene: NA; clone size: few; J gene: TRBJ2-3; V gene: TRBV5-4; CDR3 DNA: TGTGCCAGCAGCTTATTCTCAGCTCAGGTTACGCAGTATTTT; CDR3 protein: CASSLFSAQVTQYF
D gene: NA; clone size: few; J gene: TRBJ1-3; V gene: TRBV2; CDR3 DNA: TGTGCCAGCAGCATCGACAGTTCCTCTGGAAACACCATATATTTT; CDR3 protein: CASSIDSSSGNTIYF
D gene: NA; clone size: NA; J gene: TRBJ2-3; V gene: TRBV6-6; CDR3 DNA: TGTGCCAGCAGCGTAACTAGCTCCACAGATACGCAGTATTTT; CDR3 protein: CASSVTSSTDTQYF
D gene: TRBD1; clone size: NA; J gene: TRBJ1-2; V gene: TRBV5-1; CDR3 DNA: TGCGCCAGCAGTAAAGGACAGGGGGAAAGCTATGGCTACCCCTTC; CDR3 protein: CASSKGQGESYGYPF
D gene: TRBD2; clone size: NA; J gene: TRBJ2-7; V gene: TRBV13; CDR3 DNA: TGTGCCAGCAGCCACAGCGGGGGAGGCTCCTACGAGCAGTACTTC; CDR3 protein: CASSHSGGGSYEQYF
D gene: NA; clone size: NA; J gene: TRBJ2-7; V gene: TRBV5-5; CDR3 DNA: TGTGCCAGCAGCCGCAGACAGGAGACCTACGAGCAGTACTTC; CDR3 protein: CASSRRQETYEQYF
D gene: NA; clone size: NA; J gene: TRBJ1-1; V gene: TRBV27; CDR3 DNA: TGTGCCAGCAGTTTACTCTGGAACACTGAAGCTTTCTTT; CDR3 protein: CASSLLWNTEAFF
D gene: TRBD1; clone size: few; J gene: TRBJ1-1; V gene: TRBV19; CDR3 DNA: TGTGCCAGTAGCGAGACCGGGACAGGAAAAAAAGCTTTCTTT; CDR3 protein: CASSETGTGKKAFF
D gene: TRBD2; clone size: few; J gene: TRBJ2-7; V gene: TRBV5-6; CDR3 DNA: TGTGCCAGCAGCTTGCGGACTAGGGACGAGCAGTACTTC; CDR3 protein: CASSLRTRDEQYF
D gene: TRBD1; clone size: NA; J gene: TRBJ1-2; V gene: TRBV9; CDR3 DNA: TGTGCCAGCAGCTCCCAAACCGGGACAGTTTATGGCTACACCTTC; CDR3 protein: CASSSQTGTVYGYTF
D gene: NA; clone size: few; J gene: TRBJ2-5; V gene: TRBV7-7; CDR3 DNA: TGTGCTAGCAGCCCTACCCGGGGCAGGGGTGAGACCCAGTACTTC; CDR3 protein: CASSPTRGRGETQYF
D gene: TRBD1; clone size: NA; J gene: TRBJ1-2; V gene: TRBV7-9; CDR3 DNA: TGTGCCAGCAGCTCTGGGACAGACGTCTATGGCTACACCTTC; CDR3 protein: CASSSGTDVYGYTF
D gene: TRBD1; clone size: NA; J gene: TRBJ1-1; V gene: TRBV10-3; CDR3 DNA: TGTGCCATCAGTGAGTTAGGGGGCTCTGAAGCTTTCTTT; CDR3 protein: CAISELGGSEAFF
D gene: NA; clone size: few; J gene: TRBJ1-4; V gene: TRBV5-1; CDR3 DNA: TGCGCCAGCAGCATACAGGGAGGGGATGAAAAACTGTTTTTT; CDR3 protein: CASSIQGGDEKLFF
D gene: NA; clone size: once; J gene: TRBJ1-2; V gene: TRBV28; CDR3 DNA: TGTGCCAGCAGTTTTTATGGGCAGCACTCCGACTATGGCTACACCTTC; CDR3 protein: CASSFYGQHSDYGYTF
D gene: NA; clone size: NA; J gene: TRBJ2-7; V gene: TRBV12-5; CDR3 DNA: TGTGCTAGTGGTTTTGCCGGACTGAGCTCCTACGAGCAGTACTTC; CDR3 protein: CASGFAGLSSYEQYF
D gene: NA; clone size: few; J gene: TRBJ2-7; V gene: TRBV30; CDR3 DNA: TGTGCCTGGAGTGGCGATGAGGGGAGGAGCTCCTACGAGCAGTACTTC; CDR3 protein: CAWSGDEGRSSYEQYF
D gene: TRBD2; clone size: once; J gene: TRBJ2-1; V gene: TRBV11-2; CDR3 DNA: TGTGCCAGCAGCCCCTTGGGTAGCGGGGGGGCCCCTGAGCAGTTCTTC; CDR3 protein: CASSPLGSGGAPEQFF
D gene: TRBD1; clone size: once; J gene: TRBJ2-2; V gene: TRBV6-5; CDR3 DNA: TGTGCCAGCAGTAGCGGGACAGGGGCCACCGGGGAGCTGTTTTTT; CDR3 protein: CASSSGTGATGELFF
D gene: TRBD1; clone size: NA; J gene: TRBJ1-4; V gene: TRBV5-1; CDR3 DNA: TGCGCCAGCAGCGTCACAGGGGCGTATAGAACTAATGAAAAACTGTTTTTT; CDR3 protein: CASSVTGAYRTNEKLFF
D gene: TRBD1; clone size: once; J gene: TRBJ1-6; V gene: TRBV27; CDR3 DNA: TGTGCCAGCAGTCCTGGACAGGGTTATTCACCCCTCCACTTT; CDR3 protein: CASSPGQGYSPLHF
D gene: NA; clone size: NA; J gene: TRBJ2-1; V gene: TRBV7-2; CDR3 DNA: TGTGCCAGCAGCTTATCCGGGAACCCCAATGAGCAGTTCTTC; CDR3 protein: CASSLSGNPNEQFF
D gene: NA; clone size: NA; J gene: TRBJ2-3; V gene: TRBV30; CDR3 DNA: TGTGCCTGGAGTGTCCAGGGAACAGATACGCAGTATTTT; CDR3 protein: CAWSVQGTDTQYF
D gene: TRBD1; clone size: NA; J gene: TRBJ1-6; V gene: TRBV18; CDR3 DNA: TGTGCCAGCTCACCACTTCTCTCGGGACAGGGCAATTCACCCCTCCACTTT; CDR3 protein: CASSPLLSGQGNSPLHF
D gene: NA; clone size: NA; J gene: TRBJ1-4; V gene: TRBV9; CDR3 DNA: TGTGCCAGCAGCGTAGGAGGGAATGAAAAACTGTTTTTT; CDR3 protein: CASSVGGNEKLFF
D gene: TRBD2; clone size: NA; J gene: TRBJ2-3; V gene: TRBV5-1; CDR3 DNA: TGCGCCAGCAGCCCACGACTAGCGGGGGAGCGCACAGATACGCAGTATTTT; CDR3 protein: CASSPRLAGERTDTQYF
D gene: NA; clone size: few; J gene: TRBJ1-2; V gene: TRBV30; CDR3 DNA: TGTGCCTGGAGTGGAGCAGGGGGCTACACCTTC; CDR3 protein: CAWSGAGGYTF
D gene: NA; clone size: NA; J gene: TRBJ1-2; V gene: TRBV9; CDR3 DNA: TGTGCCAGCAGCGTAGGTGCGGAAGGTGGCTACACCTTC; CDR3 protein: CASSVGAEGGYTF
D gene: NA; clone size: NA; J gene: TRBJ2-3; V gene: TRBV4-1; CDR3 DNA: TGCGCCAGCAGCCCGTACAGGAGTTCCGCTAGCACAGATACGCAGTATTTT; CDR3 protein: CASSPYRSSASTDTQYF
D gene: NA; clone size: once; J gene: TRBJ2-7; V gene: TRBV6-1; CDR3 DNA: TGTGCCATCAGTGCCCAACGGGGTGCCTACGAGCAGTACTTC; CDR3 protein: CAISAQRGAYEQYF
D gene: TRBD1; clone size: NA; J gene: TRBJ2-5; V gene: TRBV14; CDR3 DNA: TGTGCCAGCAGCCCCCAACAGGGGAGAGAGACCCAGTACTTC; CDR3 protein: CASSPQQGRETQYF
D gene: TRBD1; clone size: NA; J gene: TRBJ1-5; V gene: TRBV6-1; CDR3 DNA: TGTGCCAGCAGAGAGACAGGGAGCAGCAATCAGCCCCAGCATTTT; CDR3 protein: CASRETGSSNQPQHF
D gene: NA; clone size: NA; J gene: TRBJ2-7; V gene: TRBV6-1; CDR3 DNA: TGTGCCAGCGTTGGACAGCTCTACGAGCAGTACTTC; CDR3 protein: CASVGQLYEQYF
D gene: TRBD2; clone size: few; J gene: TRBJ2-5; V gene: TRBV2; CDR3 DNA: TGTGCCAGCAGTGAATGGGGCGGGAGATCGGCCCAGTACTTC; CDR3 protein: CASSEWGGRSAQYF
D gene: NA; clone size: few; J gene: TRBJ2-7; V gene: TRBV7-8; CDR3 DNA: TGTGCCAGCAGCGAGGGCGCGGGGATCTACGAGCAGTACTTC; CDR3 protein: CASSEGAGIYEQYF